Listed below are T cell receptor beta chains from one sample, sequenced in a study of OX40 agonist ivuxolimab in advanced cancers. Profiled with immunoSEQ multiplex PCR; TCRdb holds only in-frame clones, not every one. The sample has about 63,000 clones, approximately 92% seen once; the top ten hold 10% to 13%. The starting material was CD4+ or CD8+ T cells sorted from blood, obtained in a trial of the OX40 agonist ivuxolimab. These receptors originate from an adult with an advanced solid tumor such as melanoma, head and neck, liver or kidney cancer. Both conserved end residues are part of each CDR3. D genes are given only for firm matches. Clone size is not always given. Where it is, it says once, few, many or a class for expanded clones.

CDR3nt	CDR3aa	v_gene	j_gene	d_gene	abundance
TGTGCCAGCTCACCCTTCTCAAGATATAGCAATCAGCCCCAGCATTTT	CASSPFSRYSNQPQHF	TRBV18	TRBJ1-5	NA	NA
TGTGCCAGTAGTATAACGGGGTCGTCATATGGCTACACCTTC	CASSITGSSYGYTF	TRBV19	TRBJ1-2	NA	NA
TGTGCCAGCAAGGGACAGAACTCTGGAAACACCATATATTTT	CASKGQNSGNTIYF	TRBV21-1	TRBJ1-3	NA	NA
TGTGCCAGCAGCTTAGGTACCAGCGGGAGGACCTACGAGCAGTACTTC	CASSLGTSGRTYEQYF	TRBV11-2	TRBJ2-7	TRBD2	NA
TGCGCCAGCAGCCAAGTATCAGCGGTCCCCTACGAGCAGTACTTC	CASSQVSAVPYEQYF	TRBV4-1	TRBJ2-7	NA	NA
TGCGCCAGCAGCCTATCAGGGGGCTCCTACAATGAGCAGTTCTTC	CASSLSGGSYNEQFF	TRBV4-1	TRBJ2-1	TRBD1	once
TGCGCCAGCAGCTTGGTCCAGGGGAGAATGAATGAGCAGTTCTTC	CASSLVQGRMNEQFF	TRBV5-1	TRBJ2-1	NA	NA
TGTGCCAGCTCACCACGTTCATCGGGACAGCCCCAGCATTTT	CASSPRSSGQPQHF	TRBV18	TRBJ1-5	NA	NA
TGTGCCAGCAGTTCTCAATTGCGGCACCTCTACGAGCAGTACTTC	CASSSQLRHLYEQYF	TRBV28	TRBJ2-7	NA	once
TGTGCCAGCAGCTTAGCGGGAGCGGGCTACAATGAGCAGTTCTTC	CASSLAGAGYNEQFF	TRBV11-1	TRBJ2-1	NA	NA
TGTGCCAGCAGCCTGACAGAAATCTACGAGCAGTACTTC	CASSLTEIYEQYF	TRBV7-9	TRBJ2-7	NA	NA
TGTGCCAGCTCACCGACAGGGCATGACTATGGCTACACCTTC	CASSPTGHDYGYTF	TRBV18	TRBJ1-2	TRBD1	NA
TGTGCCAGCAGCCGGGGACAGGGCCTTTGGGGGGAGCTGTTTTTT	CASSRGQGLWGELFF	TRBV2	TRBJ2-2	TRBD1	NA
TGCGCCAGCAGCCGAGGAGGGGGGGGAGACTCCTACGAGCAGTACTTC	CASSRGGGGDSYEQYF	TRBV4-1	TRBJ2-7	NA	NA
TGTGCCAGCAGCTCCCCCATGGGGGTGCGGCGTGGCTACACCTTC	CASSSPMGVRRGYTF	TRBV5-6	TRBJ1-2	NA	NA
TGCGCCAGCAGCTTGGCCACCGGATACAATGAGCAGTTCTTC	CASSLATGYNEQFF	TRBV5-1	TRBJ2-1	NA	NA
TGTGCCAGCAGCCTAATTATGGCAATTGAAGCTTTCTTT	CASSLIMAIEAFF	TRBV28	TRBJ1-1	NA	once
TGCGCCAGCAGCTCCGGGGCATCGGGTGGCACAGATACGCAGTATTTT	CASSSGASGGTDTQYF	TRBV5-1	TRBJ2-3	NA	NA
TGTGCCAGCAGGACCTTGACAGGGCCCTATGGCTACACCTTC	CASRTLTGPYGYTF	TRBV27	TRBJ1-2	TRBD1	NA
TGCGCCAGCAGCCAAGGATTCAGGGGGTATAATTCACCCCTCCACTTT	CASSQGFRGYNSPLHF	TRBV4-1	TRBJ1-6	TRBD1	NA
TGTGCCAGCAGCGTAGGGACTAGCGGGAGAGGAGGTTCAGAGACCCAGTACTTC	CASSVGTSGRGGSETQYF	TRBV9	TRBJ2-5	TRBD2	NA
TGTGCCAGTAGTAACGAGCGGGGGACCGCACACACAGATACGCAGTATTTT	CASSNERGTAHTDTQYF	TRBV19	TRBJ2-3	TRBD2	NA
TGTGCCAGCAGTTTCGAAGGACAGGTCTACGAGCAGTACTTC	CASSFEGQVYEQYF	TRBV27	TRBJ2-7	TRBD1	NA
TGTGCCAGCAGCTTTCGAGGGGGCCACGAGCAGTACTTC	CASSFRGGHEQYF	TRBV5-4	TRBJ2-7	TRBD1	NA
TGTGCCAGCAGTCGTGGGGACGGTAACTCCTACGAGCAGTACTTC	CASSRGDGNSYEQYF	TRBV4-2	TRBJ2-7	NA	NA
TGTGCCAGCAGACTGAGCGTTAGCTCCTACGAGCAGTACTTC	CASRLSVSSYEQYF	TRBV6-5	TRBJ2-7	NA	NA
TGTGCCAGTAGTATCGGCCGCACCGGGGAGCTGTTTTTT	CASSIGRTGELFF	TRBV19	TRBJ2-2	NA	NA
TGTGCCAGCACCGCTCGCGGGGCCGAAGAGACCCAGTACTTC	CASTARGAEETQYF	TRBV11-2	TRBJ2-5	NA	NA
TGTGCCAGCAGCTTATGGACTGAAGCTTTCTTT	CASSLWTEAFF	TRBV11-2	TRBJ1-1	NA	NA
TGCGCCAGCAGGGCAGGGGGCAATTCACCCCTCCACTTT	CASRAGGNSPLHF	TRBV5-1	TRBJ1-6	TRBD1	NA
TGTGCCAGCAGCGTAGGGCAGAGTTACAATGAGCAGTTCTTC	CASSVGQSYNEQFF	TRBV9	TRBJ2-1	NA	NA
TGTGCCAGCAGCCCTTACTCACAGGGCTCCTACGAGCAGTACTTC	CASSPYSQGSYEQYF	TRBV7-9	TRBJ2-7	NA	NA
TGTGCCAGCAGGGGCCTAAGGCGAGAAGCTAACTATGGCTACACCTTC	CASRGLRREANYGYTF	TRBV2	TRBJ1-2	NA	NA
TGCAGCGTTGGCCCGGGGTTACGGAACACTGAAGCTTTCTTT	CSVGPGLRNTEAFF	TRBV29-1	TRBJ1-1	NA	NA
TGTGCCAGCCAGGTCGACCGAAATAACAATGAGCAGTTCTTC	CASQVDRNNNEQFF	TRBV27	TRBJ2-1	NA	NA
TGTGCCAGCAGCTTAAGGCAGGGGTATATTGTGCAGTTCTTC	CASSLRQGYIVQFF	TRBV7-2	TRBJ2-1	NA	NA
TGTGCCAGCAGTTCCCTACAGGGGTCGCAATTGGAGACCCAGTACTTC	CASSSLQGSQLETQYF	TRBV28	TRBJ2-5	TRBD1	NA
TGTGCCAGCAGTGAAATCGGGTACGAGCAGTACTTC	CASSEIGYEQYF	TRBV6-1	TRBJ2-7	NA	few
TGTGCCAGCAGTGCGGGACCGTATAATTCACCCCTCCACTTT	CASSAGPYNSPLHF	TRBV6-1	TRBJ1-6	NA	NA
TGTGCCAGCAGTGTCTATGGTGAGCAGTTCTTC	CASSVYGEQFF	TRBV6-1	TRBJ2-1	NA	NA